The 17 T cell receptor beta chains below were found in one sample sequenced in a study of radiotherapy plus CTLA-4 blockade in lung cancer. Clones were read by immunoSEQ multiplex PCR, and TCRdb kept only the in-frame ones, dropping some. The data contain roughly 92,000 clones, approximately 86% of them singletons. Sequenced here: peripheral blood, sampled from a patient treated with radiotherapy plus ipilimumab. The receptors shown here come from a human donor with non-small cell lung cancer who had a partial response to radiotherapy plus ipilimumab.

V gene TRBV6-4 combines with J gene TRBJ2-1; TRBD2 agrees at 10 bases. Germline assignment: CDR1 MRHNA and CDR2 SNTAGT. The CDR3 totals 15 residues. V was pared by 3 bases and J by 6 bases, with 5 bases of the junction left unmatched. CDR3 in DNA: TGTGCCAGCAGTGAACTACTAGCGGGAACCAATGAGCAGTTCTTC. It is translated as CASSELLAGTNEQFF.

CDR3 coding DNA: TGTGCCAGCAGCACAACTCGGGACAGTCTTTATGGCTACACCTTC. Its translation is CASSTTRDSLYGYTF. The chain links TRBV7-2 to TRBJ1-2, with 7 bases matching TRBD1. The V and J ends lost 5 bases and 5 bases, in that order; junction bases with no gene match: 11. The CDR3 length is 15 residues. Looked up from germline, CDR1 is SGHTA and CDR2 is FQGNSA.

The gene calls are TRBV28 and TRBJ1-5; D gene uncertain. This CDR3 region has 11 residues. With 8 bases removed from V and 5 bases from J, the gap between germline ends came to 7 bases. Germline lookup yields CDR1 MDHEN and CDR2 SYDVKM. The CDR3 here is CASSGDQPQHF. DNA of the CDR3: TGTGCCAGCTCCGGTGATCAGCCCCAGCATTTT.

J is TRBJ1-5 and V is TRBV6-6; D is possibly TRBD1 (5 bases). CDR3 length: 16 residues. Germline lookup yields CDR1 MNHNY and CDR2 SVGAGI (reference sequence). V dropped 6 bases and J dropped 1 base, with 16 bases sitting between them. DNA of the CDR3: TGTGCCAGCAGCCCATCGACCGGGGGGAGCAATCAGCCCCAGCATTTT. It is translated as CASSPSTGGSNQPQHF.

The gene calls are TRBV7-9 and TRBJ1-2; no clear D. The V gene's germline CDR1 is SEHNR and CDR2 FQNEAQ (reference sequence). The CDR3 has 13 amino acids. V lost 2 bases, J lost 2 bases, and 6 bases lay in between. In DNA, the CDR3 is TGTGCCAGCAGCTTATTCCAGAACTATGGCTACACCTTC. It is translated as CASSLFQNYGYTF.

The CDR3: CASSGTEEANIQYF. CDR3 sequence (DNA): TGTGCCAGCAGTGGGACGGAGGAAGCAAACATTCAGTACTTC. This chain uses TRBV2 with TRBJ2-4, with D tentatively TRBD2 (5 bases). Trimming took 4 bases from V and 6 from J, leaving 13 bases between them. This CDR3 spans 14 amino acids. CDR1 is SNHLY and CDR2 is FYNNEI in the germline V gene.

This clone was observed a handful of times. This rearrangement joins TRBV21-1 to TRBJ1-5; the table's TRBD1 call for D was not verified on the DNA. TRBV21-1 is tagged as a pseudogene. The CDR3 is 15 amino acids. This chain's CDR3 is CASSKVTGCNQPQHF. CDR3 sequence (DNA): TGTGCCAGCAGCAAAGTGACAGGCTGCAATCAGCCCCAGCATTTT.

The chain carries TRBV6-1 and TRBJ1-2; TRBD1 matches at 7 bases. With 6 bases clipped from V and 2 bases from J, the junction kept 6 bases outside the gene matches. Per germline, CDR1 MNHNS and CDR2 SASEGT. CDR3 length equals 14 residues. CDR3 DNA: TGTGCCAGCAGGGAGTTGACAGGGAACTATGGCTACACCTTC. Its translation: CASRELTGNYGYTF.

This chain joins TRBV10-2 and TRBJ2-3; 9 bases match TRBD1. The J segment lost 4 bases and the V segment lost 6 bases, leaving 14 bases of the junction unmatched. CDR3 size: 17 residues. The germline gives CDR1 WSHSY, CDR2 SAAADI. The CDR3, as DNA: TGCGCCAGCAGGGGATCACCCGGACAGGGGAGGGCAGATACGCAGTATTTT. This encodes CASRGSPGQGRADTQYF.

V and J are TRBV4-2 and TRBJ1-2, with 7 bases matching TRBD1. The V and J ends lost 4 bases and 0 bases, in that order; junction bases with no gene match: 2. The CDR3 spans 14 residues. CDR1 is LGHNA, CDR2 YNFKEQ, per germline. The CDR3 here is CASSRDSTNYGYTF. In nucleotides, the CDR3 is TGTGCCAGCAGCCGGGACAGCACTAACTATGGCTACACCTTC.

The rearrangement links TRBV19 to TRBJ2-2, with 7 bases identical to TRBD1. Germline V gene data show CDR1 as LNHDA and CDR2 as SQIVND (reference sequence). V was clipped by 3 bases and J by 7 bases; unmatched bases: 5. This CDR3 spans 14 amino acids. CDR3 in amino acids: CASSITGVNGELFF. The CDR3 nucleotides read TGTGCCAGTAGTATCACAGGGGTGAACGGGGAGCTGTTTTTT.

CDR3 nucleotide sequence: TGTGCCAGCAGTTTAGTATATGAGCGGGTAGACACCGGGGAGCTGTTTTTT. It yields the protein CASSLVYERVDTGELFF. V and J are TRBV28 and TRBJ2-2, with TRBD2 as a possible D gene (6 bases). This CDR3 contains 17 residues. Trimming stripped 2 bases from V and 3 bases from J, with 16 bases between. Per the germline V gene, CDR1 is MDHEN and CDR2 is SYDVKM.

The chain links TRBV6-1 to TRBJ1-5, with unresolved D. The V gene lost 5 bases and the J gene lost 0 bases, with 11 bases spanning the gap. Germline V gene sequence: CDR1 MNHNS, CDR2 SASEGT. CDR3 size: 15 residues. The CDR3 nucleotides read TGTGCCAGCAGTTTAAAAGCGTATAGCAATCAGCCCCAGCATTTT. Translated, it gives CASSLKAYSNQPQHF.

V and J are TRBV4-2 and TRBJ2-2; 7 bases fit TRBD2. V was clipped by 1 base and J by 4 bases; unmatched bases: 9. The CDR3 runs to 17 residues. Germline loops: CDR1 LGHNA, CDR2 YNFKEQ. In DNA form, the CDR3 reads TGTGCCAGCAGCCAAGGGGAGTGGGAGGGTTCCACCGGGGAGCTGTTTTTT. Translating gives CASSQGEWEGSTGELFF.

V and J are TRBV28 and TRBJ1-1; no clear D. Trimming removed 3 bases from V and 2 bases from J, with 19 bases in between. Germline CDR1 and CDR2: MDHEN and SYDVKM. This CDR3 has 17 residues. In DNA form, the CDR3 reads TGTGCCAGCAGTTTCCCGAACGCGAGGGCGACCAACACTGAAGCTTTCTTT. Translated, it gives CASSFPNARATNTEAFF.

The chain couples TRBV4-2 to TRBJ1-6; no clear D gene. In germline, CDR1 is LGHNA, CDR2 YNFKEQ. The CDR3 has 17 residues. Trimming pared 0 bases from V and 10 bases from J, leaving 19 bases between. CDR3 residues: CASSQDQIGREESPLHF. The CDR3 nucleotides read TGTGCCAGCAGCCAAGATCAGATCGGGCGGGAGGAATCACCCCTCCACTTT.

This clone came up a few times. V gene TRBV7-3 combines with J gene TRBJ2-5; D perhaps matches TRBD2 (5 bases). CDR1 is SGHTA and CDR2 is FQGTGA in the germline V gene. The CDR3 consists of 13 residues. Trimming took 4 bases from V and 5 from J, leaving 11 bases between them. The CDR3 DNA is TGTGCCAGCAGCTCTAGCCCCTGGGAGACCCAGTACTTC. It codes for CASSSSPWETQYF. The complete variable domain, with remaining parts taken from reference TRBV7-3 and TRBJ2-5, reads GAGVSQTPSNKVTEKGKYVELRCDPISGHTALYWYRQSLGQGPEFLIYFQGTGAADDSGLPNDRFFAVRPEGSVSTLKIQRTERGDSAVYLCASSSSPWETQYFGPGTRLLVL.